This T cell receptor beta chain stems from a study of T cells in Graves' hyperthyroidism and ophthalmopathy. Amplification yielded TCR beta CDR3 regions, with RNA transcripts as the source. With the HTBI primer set, the TCR CDR3 went through a first round of RT-PCR. A single record per CDR3 protein comes from TCRdb applying MiXCR to the multiplex PCR reads. The sample records nearly 600,000 distinct CDR3 sequences, approximately 14% being singletons. After removal of 0 bases from V and 1 base from J, the junction contained 11 bases not matched to a gene. There are 17 residues in the CDR3. The germline CDR1 and CDR2 sequences are GTSNPN and SVGIG (reference sequence).

This sequence originates from a woman aged 18-29 years with Graves' ophthalmopathy. The rearrangement joins TRBV30 to TRBJ1-1; TRBD1 agrees at 7 bases. The sequencing sample was made of blood. Here the CDR3 DNA reads TGTGCCTGGAGTGTATGGGTCTGGGACAGACCGAACACTGAAGCTTTCTTT. The encoded protein is CAWSVWVWDRPNTEAFF.